The rows below give T cell receptor beta chains drawn from one sample of a study of T cell responses to AZD1222 COVID-19 vaccine. Assay used: immunoSEQ multiplex PCR; TCRdb lists only in-frame clones, some missing. The sample has 90,000 to 100,000 clones, around 89% seen once. Here the sequenced sample was peripheral blood, taken on day 0 of AZD1222 vaccination. The receptors originated from an adult in good health. The CDR3 runs from the conserved cysteine through the conserved F or W. D genes are given only for firm matches. Clone size is given for some rows only: seen once, a few or many times, or a class if the clone is expanded.

j_gene: TRBJ2-1; abundance: once; v_gene: TRBV28; d_gene: TRBD2; CDR3nt: TGTGCCAGCAGTTTCGGCGGGAGGATCTACAATGAGCAGTTCTTC; CDR3aa: CASSFGGRIYNEQFF
j_gene: TRBJ1-2; abundance: many; v_gene: TRBV29-1; d_gene: TRBD1; CDR3nt: TGCAGCGGGGGACAGCCTAACTATGGCTACACCTTC; CDR3aa: CSGGQPNYGYTF
j_gene: TRBJ2-5; abundance: .; v_gene: TRBV5-1; d_gene: TRBD1; CDR3nt: TGCGCCAGCAGCCCGGGACAGGGGCCAGAGACCCAGTACTTC; CDR3aa: CASSPGQGPETQYF
j_gene: TRBJ2-1; abundance: .; v_gene: TRBV24-1; d_gene: TRBD2; CDR3nt: TGTGCCACCAGTGATTCAGCTAGCGGGAGCGCAGGCTACAATGAGCAGTTCTTC; CDR3aa: CATSDSASGSAGYNEQFF
j_gene: TRBJ1-3; abundance: once; v_gene: TRBV29-1; d_gene: TRBD1; CDR3nt: TGCAGCGTTGGACAGGGAGATGGAAACACCATATATTTT; CDR3aa: CSVGQGDGNTIYF
j_gene: TRBJ1-1; abundance: once; v_gene: TRBV7-2; d_gene: .; CDR3nt: TGTGCCAGCAGGACGAACCCACGACAGCGAGGCGGGAACACTGAAGCTTTCTTT; CDR3aa: CASRTNPRQRGGNTEAFF
j_gene: TRBJ2-1; abundance: .; v_gene: TRBV11-3; d_gene: .; CDR3nt: TGTGCCAGCAGCCAAACGGTGGGGGGACGAGAGCAGTTCTTC; CDR3aa: CASSQTVGGREQFF
j_gene: TRBJ1-2; abundance: .; v_gene: TRBV28; d_gene: .; CDR3nt: TGTGCCAGCAGTGCTACTCTCCGGGCCCCTACCTATGGCTACACCTTC; CDR3aa: CASSATLRAPTYGYTF
j_gene: TRBJ1-1; abundance: .; v_gene: TRBV7-8; d_gene: TRBD1; CDR3nt: TGTGCCAGCAGCTTAGACAGGGGGAGGACTGAAGCTTTCTTT; CDR3aa: CASSLDRGRTEAFF
j_gene: TRBJ2-2; abundance: .; v_gene: TRBV5-5; d_gene: .; CDR3nt: TGTGCCAGCAGCTTGGCAAGGGGAACCGGGGAGCTGTTTTTT; CDR3aa: CASSLARGTGELFF
j_gene: TRBJ1-6; abundance: .; v_gene: TRBV29-1; d_gene: .; CDR3nt: TGCAGCGTTGCTCAGGGCTATAATTCACCCCTCCACTTT; CDR3aa: CSVAQGYNSPLHF
j_gene: TRBJ2-1; abundance: .; v_gene: TRBV7-9; d_gene: .; CDR3nt: TGTGCCAGCAGCTTATTAGGGGCCCCGAGCTCCTACAATGAGCAGTTCTTC; CDR3aa: CASSLLGAPSSYNEQFF
j_gene: TRBJ1-2; abundance: .; v_gene: TRBV5-4; d_gene: .; CDR3nt: TGTGCCAGCAGCGGAGGGGGTAGGGCAGCCCTTGGCTACACCTTC; CDR3aa: CASSGGGRAALGYTF
j_gene: TRBJ1-2; abundance: .; v_gene: TRBV4-1; d_gene: .; CDR3nt: TGCGCCAGCAGCCAAGACCAGACTAACTATGGCTACACCTTC; CDR3aa: CASSQDQTNYGYTF
j_gene: TRBJ1-4; abundance: .; v_gene: TRBV7-2; d_gene: .; CDR3nt: TGTGCCAGCAGCTTAGACCGACTGCCACTAAATGAAAAACTGTTTTTT; CDR3aa: CASSLDRLPLNEKLFF
j_gene: TRBJ2-1; abundance: .; v_gene: TRBV7-9; d_gene: TRBD2; CDR3nt: TGTGCCAGCACCCCCCTCGGGACTAGCGGGAGGGGTGAGCAGTTCTTC; CDR3aa: CASTPLGTSGRGEQFF
j_gene: TRBJ2-7; abundance: once; v_gene: TRBV10-2; d_gene: .; CDR3nt: TGCGCCAGCAAATTGGACCGCGGGTACGAGCAGTACTTC; CDR3aa: CASKLDRGYEQYF
j_gene: TRBJ2-2; abundance: .; v_gene: TRBV28; d_gene: .; CDR3nt: TGTGCCAGCAGTTTGGGGTGGAGGGAATACACCGGGGAGCTGTTTTTT; CDR3aa: CASSLGWREYTGELFF
j_gene: TRBJ2-5; abundance: .; v_gene: TRBV18; d_gene: .; CDR3nt: TGTGCCAGCTCACCGCCCGGGCAAGAGACCCAGTACTTC; CDR3aa: CASSPPGQETQYF
j_gene: TRBJ2-4; abundance: .; v_gene: TRBV20-1; d_gene: .; CDR3nt: TGCAGTGCTTCCCGGGCTATGGATCAGTACTTC; CDR3aa: CSASRAMDQYF
j_gene: TRBJ2-5; abundance: .; v_gene: TRBV28; d_gene: .; CDR3nt: TGTGCCAGCAGTTTTCAGGAGACCCAGTACTTC; CDR3aa: CASSFQETQYF
j_gene: TRBJ2-2; abundance: once; v_gene: TRBV9; d_gene: .; CDR3nt: TGTGCCAGCAGCGTAGGTCGGGGGACCGGGGAGCTGTTTTTT; CDR3aa: CASSVGRGTGELFF